This is a list of T cell receptor beta chains from one sample in a study of shared T cell receptors in the human thymus. Sequenced by immunoSEQ multiplex PCR; TCRdb stores in-frame clones only, minus some. The sample yields 500,000 to 550,000 clones, about 80% seen once. These same data were also listed under a study on human thymus T cells.

The sequenced material came from thymocytes. The receptor set was obtained from a boy under three years old with a congenital heart defect. CDR3s include the opening cysteine and the closing phenylalanine or tryptophan. D genes are given only for firm matches. Clone size is stated in some rows and not others, as once, few, many or a class when expanded.

V	size	J	D	CDR3
TRBV5-1	.	TRBJ2-2	.	CASSLLEWRRPPNTGELFF
TRBV12-5	.	TRBJ2-7	.	CASGLLPPDSSYEQYF
TRBV15	.	TRBJ2-5	.	CATSRTLGGETQYF
TRBV27	.	TRBJ2-1	TRBD2	CASRRPGLAYYNEQFF
TRBV14	.	TRBJ2-3	TRBD1	CASSLKQTGTGFGDTQYF
TRBV25-1	once	TRBJ2-7	.	CASSEWGSGARYEQYF
TRBV6-1	.	TRBJ2-7	TRBD2	CASSDPTSGIIPYEQYF
TRBV2	.	TRBJ2-3	TRBD1	CASKGQGTDTQYF
TRBV29-1	.	TRBJ2-3	TRBD2	CSVEDPPSGSDTQYF
TRBV14	.	TRBJ1-3	TRBD1	CASSAGQGRGLTGNTIYF
TRBV10-3	.	TRBJ2-1	TRBD2	CAISWTSGRGSYNEQFF
TRBV5-1	few	TRBJ2-1	TRBD2	CASSPGTSGAQYNEQFF
TRBV4-1	.	TRBJ2-7	.	CASSHRAGNYEQYF
TRBV5-1	few	TRBJ2-7	TRBD1	CASSPRGRPGQGFSYEQYF
TRBV4-3	.	TRBJ1-4	TRBD1	CASSQAWDRGQTRTNEKLFF
TRBV25-1	once	TRBJ1-1	.	CASRSYTEAFF
TRBV25-1	.	TRBJ1-2	TRBD1	CASSEDRDRAVGYGYTF
TRBV4-3	.	TRBJ2-5	TRBD2	CASSQDRGGLDLGTVETQYF
TRBV5-1	.	TRBJ2-7	.	CASSLGGSGTYEQYF
TRBV15	once	TRBJ1-1	.	CATSRELRGNTEAFF
TRBV30	.	TRBJ1-2	.	CAWKGRGFYGYTF
TRBV15	.	TRBJ2-7	.	CATRTSKGPQGYEQYF
TRBV4-2	.	TRBJ2-1	.	CASSQDGHNEQFF
TRBV27	.	TRBJ2-4	TRBD2	CASGTWGGLAPNIQYF
TRBV19	few	TRBJ1-3	TRBD1	CASRGQGVNTIYF
TRBV14	.	TRBJ1-2	TRBD1	CASSRGTGELGGYTF
TRBV29-1	.	TRBJ2-1	.	CSVPGSSYNEQFF
TRBV20-1	.	TRBJ2-1	.	CKLSEQFF
TRBV15	once	TRBJ2-2	.	CATSRDTGMNTGELFF
TRBV5-1	.	TRBJ2-1	.	CASRGELARNEQFF
TRBV2	.	TRBJ1-4	TRBD1	CASRPDRGAEKLFF
TRBV4-2	.	TRBJ1-5	.	CASSPGQTSNQPQHF
TRBV7-3	once	TRBJ1-1	TRBD1	CASSRGQEEAFF
TRBV5-6	once	TRBJ1-4	.	CASSFRPPQALEKLFF
TRBV2	.	TRBJ2-3	TRBD2	CASSEGGLAGGLDTQYF